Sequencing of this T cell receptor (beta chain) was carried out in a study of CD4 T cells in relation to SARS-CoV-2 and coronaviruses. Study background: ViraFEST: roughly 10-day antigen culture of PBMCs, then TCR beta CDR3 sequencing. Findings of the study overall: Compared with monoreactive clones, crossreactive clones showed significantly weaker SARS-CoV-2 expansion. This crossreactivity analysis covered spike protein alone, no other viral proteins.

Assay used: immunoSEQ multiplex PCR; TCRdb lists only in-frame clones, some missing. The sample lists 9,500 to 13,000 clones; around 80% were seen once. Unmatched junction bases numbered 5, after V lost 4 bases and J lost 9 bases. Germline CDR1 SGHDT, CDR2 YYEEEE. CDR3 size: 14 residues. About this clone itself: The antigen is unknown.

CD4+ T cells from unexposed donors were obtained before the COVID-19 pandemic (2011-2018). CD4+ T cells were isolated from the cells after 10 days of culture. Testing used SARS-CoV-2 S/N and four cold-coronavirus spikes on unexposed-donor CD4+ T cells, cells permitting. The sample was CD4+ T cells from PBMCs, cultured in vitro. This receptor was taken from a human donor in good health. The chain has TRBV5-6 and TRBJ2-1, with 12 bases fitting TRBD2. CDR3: CASSQLAGGGEQFF. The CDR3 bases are TGTGCCAGCAGCCAACTAGCGGGAGGAGGTGAGCAGTTCTTC.